Listed below are T cell receptor beta chains from one sample, sequenced in a study of spatial heterogeneity in lung cancer. Each CDR3 protein gets one entry after TCRdb re-called the 5' RACE reads with MiXCR. The sample holds under 100,000 distinct CDR3 sequences, over 8.5% seen once. Sequenced here: PBMCs, sampled at surgery. All receptors come from a male donor with early-stage non-small cell lung cancer. Both conserved end residues are part of each CDR3. D genes are given only for firm matches. The size entry is marked missing in some rows and otherwise reads once, few, many or a size class.

J | length | D | V | size | CDR3 | DNA
TRBJ1-6 | 17 | NA | TRBV2 | NA | CASKPLEGGSYNSPLHF | TGTGCCAGCAAGCCCCTTGAAGGGGGCTCCTATAATTCACCCCTCCACTTT
TRBJ2-3 | 19 | NA | TRBV7-6 | many | CASSLARARGTQSTDTQYF | TGTGCCAGCAGCTTAGCGCGAGCAAGGGGCACTCAAAGCACAGATACGCAGTATTTT
TRBJ2-1 | 16 | TRBD2 | TRBV5-1 | NA | CASSLGGLATYNEQFF | TGCGCCAGCAGCTTGGGGGGACTAGCAACCTACAATGAGCAGTTCTTC
TRBJ1-5 | 14 | NA | TRBV20-1 | NA | CSASIGNSNQPQHF | TGCAGTGCTAGCATCGGGAATAGCAATCAGCCCCAGCATTTT
TRBJ2-1 | 13 | TRBD2 | TRBV10-3 | many | CAIDAGGPNEQFF | TGTGCCATCGACGCGGGAGGCCCCAATGAGCAGTTCTTC
TRBJ1-6 | 16 | TRBD1 | TRBV6-5 | many | CASSLAPGTAHSPLHF | TGTGCCAGCAGTCTCGCTCCGGGGACAGCCCATTCACCCCTCCACTTT
TRBJ1-1 | 15 | NA | TRBV5-1 | NA | CASGQTRAGNTEAFF | TGCGCCAGCGGCCAAACCAGAGCGGGTAACACTGAAGCTTTCTTT
TRBJ2-3 | 13 | NA | TRBV5-6 | few | CASSFRGSDTQYF | TGTGCCAGCAGCTTCAGGGGATCGGATACGCAGTATTTT
TRBJ1-5 | 13 | NA | TRBV6-1 | NA | CASSEAPAQPQHF | TGTGCCAGCAGTGAAGCGCCAGCACAGCCCCAGCATTTT
TRBJ2-6 | 17 | NA | TRBV6-2/TRBV6-3 | few | CASSYSPGARYSSVLTF | TGTGCCAGCAGTTACTCGCCGGGGGCGCGGTACTCCTCCGTCCTGACTTTC
TRBJ2-7 | 17 | NA | TRBV7-2 | many | CASSSLSLGTNYYEQYF | TGTGCCAGCAGCTCCCTTTCCCTAGGAACCAACTACTACGAGCAGTACTTC
TRBJ2-7 | 12 | TRBD2 | TRBV29-1 | few | CSVGLAAYEQYF | TGCAGCGTGGGACTAGCGGCCTACGAGCAGTACTTC
TRBJ2-5 | 14 | NA | TRBV3-1 | NA | CASSQNSRLETQYF | TGTGCCAGCAGCCAAAACTCCCGGCTTGAGACCCAGTACTTC
TRBJ2-7 | 11 | NA | TRBV23-1 | NA | CASSQSGEQYF | TGCGCCAGCAGTCAATCGGGGGAGCAGTACTTC
TRBJ1-6 | 12 | NA | TRBV6-4 | NA | CATLMGESPLHF | TGTGCCACCTTAATGGGGGAGTCACCCCTCCACTTT
TRBJ2-1 | 12 | NA | TRBV29-1 | NA | CSAPGMGNEQFF | TGCAGCGCCCCTGGTATGGGGAATGAGCAGTTCTTC
TRBJ2-7 | 13 | TRBD2 | TRBV7-9 | few | CASSLLAGSEQYF | TGTGCCAGCAGCTTGCTAGCGGGGTCCGAGCAGTACTTC
TRBJ1-5 | 15 | NA | TRBV11-3 | many | CASSLRIWSNQPQHF | TGTGCCAGCAGCTTAAGAATTTGGAGCAATCAGCCCCAGCATTTT
TRBJ2-3 | 16 | TRBD1 | TRBV9 | NA | CASSTKTGEVTDTQYF | TGTGCCAGCAGCACCAAGACAGGGGAGGTTACAGATACGCAGTATTTT
TRBJ2-2 | 15 | NA | TRBV9 | NA | CASSVEGQPTGELFF | TGTGCCAGCAGCGTAGAAGGACAGCCTACCGGGGAGCTGTTTTTT
TRBJ2-7 | 12 | NA | TRBV12-3/TRBV12-4 | NA | CASSLKDYEQYF | TGTGCCAGCAGTTTAAAGGATTACGAGCAGTACTTC
TRBJ2-6 | 17 | NA | TRBV5-1 | NA | CASSLSQGTAGANVLTF | TGCGCCAGCAGCTTGTCACAGGGAACGGCTGGGGCCAACGTCCTGACTTTC
TRBJ2-6 | 17 | NA | TRBV6-5 | many | CASRLKRVSGGANVLTF | TGTGCCAGCAGGTTAAAAAGGGTGTCAGGTGGGGCCAACGTCCTGACTTTC
TRBJ1-1 | 15 | TRBD1 | TRBV20-1 | few | CSARSPTGLGTEAFF | TGCAGTGCTAGGAGCCCGACAGGGTTGGGCACTGAAGCTTTCTTT
TRBJ2-1 | 14 | NA | TRBV11-1 | NA | CASSLVALYNEQFF | TGTGCCAGCAGCCTCGTAGCCCTCTACAATGAGCAGTTCTTC
TRBJ1-5 | 14 | TRBD1 | TRBV28 | NA | CASSLTGRNQPQHF | TGTGCCAGCAGTTTGACAGGGCGCAATCAGCCCCAGCATTTT
TRBJ1-1 | 13 | NA | TRBV6-2/TRBV6-3 | NA | CASSTTRNTEAFF | TGTGCCAGCAGTACTACACGGAACACTGAAGCTTTCTTT
TRBJ2-2 | 13 | TRBD1 | TRBV29-1 | few | CSVRTGTTGELFF | TGCAGCGTACGGACAGGGACTACCGGGGAGCTGTTTTTT
TRBJ1-2 | 15 | NA | TRBV12-5 | NA | CASGSRGRAGYGYTF | TGTGCTAGTGGTTCCCGGGGGAGGGCAGGGTATGGCTACACCTTC
TRBJ2-7 | 17 | TRBD1 | TRBV28 | many | CASSFPGEGTGAYEQYF | TGTGCCAGCAGTTTCCCTGGCGAAGGGACAGGGGCCTACGAGCAGTACTTC
TRBJ2-5 | 14 | NA | TRBV12-3/TRBV12-4 | NA | CASSSLDDQETQYF | TGTGCCAGCAGTTCGTTGGACGACCAAGAGACCCAGTACTTC
TRBJ1-1 | 14 | TRBD1 | TRBV5-1 | few | CASSLTGADTEAFF | TGCGCCAGCAGCTTGACAGGGGCGGACACTGAAGCTTTCTTT
TRBJ1-1 | 15 | TRBD1 | TRBV6-5 | NA | CASSWSNQGESEAFF | TGTGCCAGCAGTTGGTCGAATCAGGGGGAGTCTGAAGCTTTCTTT
TRBJ1-5 | 13 | NA | TRBV27 | few | CASSFDAGTPQHF | TGTGCCAGCAGTTTTGACGCCGGGACGCCCCAGCATTTT
TRBJ2-2 | 15 | NA | TRBV28 | NA | CASSRHPTITGELFF | TGTGCCAGCAGCCGACACCCGACTATCACCGGGGAGCTGTTTTTT
TRBJ2-3 | 15 | TRBD1 | TRBV24-1 | NA | CATSSGGFSTDTQYF | TGTGCCACCAGTTCAGGGGGCTTTTCCACAGATACGCAGTATTTT
TRBJ2-3 | 16 | NA | TRBV28 | few | CASRTSGTQEGDTQYF | TGTGCCAGCAGGACCTCCGGGACTCAGGAAGGAGATACGCAGTATTTT
TRBJ2-5 | 15 | NA | TRBV21-1 | NA | CASSNNPGGKGDQYF | TGTGCCAGCAGCAATAATCCAGGGGGCAAGGGAGACCAGTACTTC
TRBJ2-2 | 15 | NA | TRBV19 | NA | CASRRDQGITGELFF | TGTGCCAGTAGGAGGGACCAAGGGATCACCGGGGAGCTGTTTTTT
TRBJ1-1 | 14 | TRBD1 | TRBV28 | NA | CASRSDRGHPEAFF | TGTGCCAGCAGATCGGACAGGGGGCACCCTGAAGCTTTCTTT
TRBJ2-1 | 14 | NA | TRBV20-1 | NA | CSAGSGTDWDEQFF | TGCAGTGCCGGCAGCGGGACAGACTGGGATGAGCAGTTCTTC
TRBJ2-1 | 14 | TRBD2 | TRBV28 | many | CAGRAGGNYNEQFF | TGTGCCGGTCGGGCGGGGGGCAATTACAATGAGCAGTTCTTC